This T cell receptor (beta chain) was profiled in a study of identical twins. Overall study findings and caveats: Shared out-of-frame alpha sequences (those common to twins) showed excess low generation probability.

Trimming cost V 7 bases and J 2 bases; bases outside gene matches: 4. Germline CDR1 and CDR2: SEHNR and FQNEAQ (reference sequence). This CDR3 has 13 amino acids. In regard to this clonotype: Its target is unknown.

In TCRdb, the 5' RACE reads were re-called with MiXCR into one record per CDR3 protein. The sample includes hundreds of thousands of distinct CDR3 sequences, 8.6% of them seen just once. The same sample was also used in a study of yellow fever vaccine responses in identical twins.

The chain employs TRBV7-9 and TRBJ2-5; TRBD2 agrees at 7 bases. This clonotype originated in a woman aged 18-35 years in good health. Input material: PBMCs. CDR3 nucleotide sequence: TGTGCCAGCACCCCGGGACTACAAGAGACCCAGTACTTC. It specifies CASTPGLQETQYF.